One sample yielded the 22 T cell receptor beta chains listed below, sequenced in a study of T cell repertoires in cytomegalovirus infection. These receptors lack a known antigen. Using its own MiXCR run on the reads, TCRdb lists one record per CDR3 protein. The repertoire holds more than 65,000 distinct CDR3 sequences, with more than 40% as singletons. The sample was CD8+ T cells from cultured PBMCs, taken from culture after CMV antigen stimulation. The receptor set was obtained from a human donor in good health (CMV status not recorded). Some clones in this sample may be carry-over from other donors' samples.

As concerns this clonotype: The DNA is left out, because the CDR3 cannot be placed on it with certainty; the CDR3 is given as TCRdb lists it. The chain recombines TRBV7-8 with TRBJ2-7; the table's D call, TRBD1, was not checked against the DNA. The CDR3 adds up to 15 amino acids, both ends counted. CDR1 is SGHVS and CDR2 is FQNEAQ in the germline V gene. The CDR3 protein is CASSWGQGSAYEHYF.

This clonotype was seen only a few times. This chain joins TRBV7-6 and TRBJ1-1; no definite D call. Trimming cost V 1 base and J 1 base, with 7 bases left between them. CDR1 and CDR2 from the germline V gene are SGHVS and FNYEAQ. The CDR3 contains 14 residues. CDR3 region: CASSLGSGNTEAFF. The CDR3, as DNA: TGTGCCAGCAGCTTAGGGTCAGGGAACACTGAAGCTTTCTTT. Variable domain in full (rest from reference TRBV7-6 and TRBJ1-1): GAGVSQSPRYKVTKRGQDVALRCDPISGHVSLYWYRQALGQGPEFLTYFNYEAQQDKSGLPNDRFSAERPEGSISTLTIQRTEQRDSAMYRCASSLGSGNTEAFFGQGTRLTVV.

This sequence joins TRBV6-1 and TRBJ1-6; D might be TRBD1 (5 bases). CDR3 length: 18 amino acids. Germline CDR1 MNHNS, CDR2 SASEGT. Trimming stripped 2 bases from V and 14 bases from J, with 28 bases between. The CDR3, as DNA: TGTGCCAGCAGTGAAAATGGGGGAAGCCGGGCCATATCCCCAGCCCTCCACTTT. Protein: CASSENGGSRAISPALHF.

Only a few counts were recorded for this clonotype. The chain combines TRBV6-8 with TRBJ2-2; TRBD1 aligns across 9 bases. Trimming removed 2 bases from V and 4 bases from J; junction bases left unmatched: 8. This CDR3 contains 17 residues. Per the germline V gene, CDR1 is MNHGY and CDR2 is SAAAGT. Written as DNA, the CDR3 is TGTGCCAGCAGTTACACGGACAGGGGAGGGGTCACCGGGGAGCTGTTTTTT. Translating gives CASSYTDRGGVTGELFF.

This chain links TRBV7-3 with TRBJ2-1; perhaps TRBD2 as D (6 bases). The germline V gene has CDR1 SGHTA and CDR2 FQGTGA. CDR3 length equals 12 residues. The V gene lost 5 bases and the J gene lost 6 bases, with 8 bases spanning the gap. The CDR3 nucleotides read TGTGCCAGCAGCCTTAGCGGCAATGAGCAGTTCTTC. Its translation is CASSLSGNEQFF.

The chain joins TRBV13 to TRBJ2-5; possibly TRBD2 for D (6 bases). V was cut by 3 bases and J by 1 base, with 18 bases left in between. The CDR3 contains 17 residues. Germline CDR1 is PRHDT and CDR2 is FYEKMQ (reference sequence). The CDR3 DNA reads TGTGCCAGCAGCTTGGGACTCCTTGAGGCGATCCAAGAGACCCAGTACTTC. Translation: CASSLGLLEAIQETQYF.

This clonotype came up many times. The chain is built from TRBV7-9 and TRBJ1-1; 7 nucleotides match TRBD1. With 7 bases clipped from V and 0 bases from J, the junction kept 11 bases outside the gene matches. Germline assignment: CDR1 SEHNR and CDR2 FQNEAQ (reference sequence). This CDR3 has 16 residues. CDR3 residues: CASTLTTGNMNTEAFF. The CDR3 nucleotides read TGTGCCAGCACCCTCACGACAGGGAATATGAACACTGAAGCTTTCTTT.

The CDR3 coding sequence is TGCGCCAGCACACCAAGGGGACCTAATGAGCAGTTCTTC. Translation gives CASTPRGPNEQFF. The rearrangement links TRBV5-1 to TRBJ2-1; D may correspond to TRBD1 or TRBD2 (5 bases each). This CDR3 region has 13 residues. The V end lost 6 bases, the J end lost 7 bases, and 14 bases lay between the germline ends. CDR1 and CDR2 (germline): SGHRS, YFSETQ.

The rearrangement joins TRBV19 to TRBJ2-7; TRBD1 agrees at 9 bases. The CDR3 is made up of 15 amino acids. Germline V gene lookup returns CDR1 LNHDA and CDR2 SQIVND (reference sequence). Losses at the gene ends were 4 bases for V and 1 base for J; bases not matched to a gene: 5. CDR3 nucleotides: TGTGCCAGTAGTACATACAGGGGGCTATCCTACGAGCAGTACTTC. Protein sequence: CASSTYRGLSYEQYF.

In its sample, this clonotype was seen a few times. The V and J genes are TRBV7-3 and TRBJ2-5; 8 nucleotides match TRBD2. There are 15 residues in the CDR3. The V gene's germline CDR1 is SGHTA and CDR2 FQGTGA. J lost 2 bases, V lost 2 bases, and 4 bases had no gene match. The CDR3: CASSLSGGGQETQYF. For the CDR3, the DNA is TGTGCCAGCAGCTTATCGGGGGGGGGTCAAGAGACCCAGTACTTC.

This clonotype was picked up a small number of times. The V and J genes are TRBV7-8 and TRBJ2-6; tentative D call: TRBD2 (5 bases). This CDR3 is built from 13 residues. Deletions cut 9 bases from V and 2 bases from J, with 8 bases between. Germline V gene sequence: CDR1 SGHVS, CDR2 FQNEAQ. CDR3 sequence: CASTGTGANVLTF. The CDR3 nucleotides read TGTGCCAGTACCGGGACTGGGGCCAACGTCCTGACTTTC.

In its sample, this clonotype was seen once. J is TRBJ1-2 and V is TRBV14; TRBD1 agrees at 7 bases. This CDR3 is built from 15 residues. J gave up 7 bases and V 4 bases, and 12 bases lay outside the gene matches. Germline V gene lookup returns CDR1 SGHDN and CDR2 FVKESK. CDR3 loop: CASSRERQGVRGYTF. The CDR3 nucleotides read TGTGCCAGCAGCCGCGAGAGGCAGGGGGTGCGTGGCTACACCTTC.

The V call is TRBV6-8, the J call TRBJ1-1; D remains unclear. The V gene's germline CDR1 is MNHGY and CDR2 SAAAGT. This CDR3 has 11 residues. The V gene lost 4 bases and the J gene lost 7 bases, with 7 bases spanning the gap. The CDR3 reads CASSSGNEAFF. The CDR3 nucleotides read TGTGCCAGCAGTTCGGGGAATGAAGCTTTCTTT.

The chain joins TRBV4-1 to TRBJ1-1; D ambiguous. Per the germline V gene, CDR1 is MGHRA and CDR2 is YSYEKL. The ends were cut back, 1 base at V and 2 bases at J, with 8 bases in the middle. This CDR3 region has 14 residues. CDR3 in amino acids: CASSQGLRNTEAFF. The CDR3 region has the DNA TGCGCCAGCAGCCAAGGTTTAAGAAACACTGAAGCTTTCTTT.

The chain has TRBV12-3 or TRBV12-4 and TRBJ2-3, with TRBD2 matching over 15 bases. This CDR3 has 18 amino acids. With 6 bases clipped from V and 3 bases from J, the junction kept 10 bases outside the gene matches. The CDR3 nucleotides read TGTGCCAGCAGCAAAATCGGGACTAGCGGGAGGAAGACAGATACGCAGTATTTT. Translation gives CASSKIGTSGRKTDTQYF.

This chain connects TRBV4-1 to TRBJ2-1; D unclear. The germline V gene has CDR1 MGHRA and CDR2 YSYEKL. The V gene lost 6 bases and the J gene lost 8 bases, with 8 bases spanning the gap. The CDR3 runs 11 residues. CDR3 bases: TGCGCCAGCAGAGAATCGGATGAGCAGTTCTTC. This translates into CASRESDEQFF.

The V and J genes are TRBV6-6 and TRBJ2-4; 13 bases match TRBD2. CDR1 and CDR2 (germline): MNHNY, SVGAGI (reference sequence). This CDR3 is 15 amino acids long. V lost 6 bases, J lost 9 bases, and 8 bases stayed unmatched. The CDR3 is CASSRTSGRVAIQYF. The CDR3 DNA is TGTGCCAGCAGCCGGACTAGCGGGAGAGTAGCCATTCAGTACTTC.

This clonotype was seen only once. The chain carries TRBV12-3 or TRBV12-4 and TRBJ2-7; D is unclear. V lost 6 bases, J lost 3 bases, and 9 bases lay in between. This CDR3 spans 12 amino acids. CDR3 coding DNA: TGTGCCAGCAGCGGAAACAGCTACGAGCAGTACTTC. Encoded protein: CASSGNSYEQYF.

This chain connects TRBV6-8 to TRBJ2-5, with a weak D call TRBD2 (5 bases). CDR3 length: 14 residues. Trimming pared 5 bases from V and 5 bases from J, leaving 15 bases between. Per germline, CDR1 MNHGY and CDR2 SAAAGT. The CDR3, as DNA: TGTGCCAGCAGTGCTCGGACTGCCTCGGAGACCCAGTACTTC. As protein: CASSARTASETQYF.

The V gene is TRBV6-1, the J gene TRBJ2-1; 7 bases are shared with TRBD1. CDR1 and CDR2 (germline): MNHNS, SASEGT. The CDR3 is made up of 13 amino acids. Trimming removed 7 bases from V and 4 bases from J; junction bases left unmatched: 4. CDR3 protein: CASNDREYNEQFF. DNA for the CDR3: TGTGCCAGCAATGACAGGGAATACAATGAGCAGTTCTTC.

This chain connects TRBV10-3 to TRBJ2-6; 7 positions agree with TRBD1. The CDR3 consists of 18 residues. J gave up 1 base and V 10 bases, and 16 bases lay outside the gene matches. Germline values: CDR1 ENHRY, CDR2 SYGVKD. CDR3 in amino acids: CATGPDRTEVSGANVLTF. CDR3 bases: TGTGCCACCGGCCCGGACAGGACGGAGGTTTCTGGGGCCAACGTCCTGACTTTC.

This rearrangement joins TRBV7-8 to TRBJ2-7; no reliable D call. Trimming stripped 0 bases from V and 2 bases from J, with 8 bases between. Germline V gene sequence: CDR1 SGHVS, CDR2 FQNEAQ. The CDR3 is 14 residues long. The CDR3 region is CASSLASEAYEQYF. CDR3 coding DNA: TGTGCCAGCAGCTTAGCCAGTGAAGCCTACGAGCAGTACTTC.